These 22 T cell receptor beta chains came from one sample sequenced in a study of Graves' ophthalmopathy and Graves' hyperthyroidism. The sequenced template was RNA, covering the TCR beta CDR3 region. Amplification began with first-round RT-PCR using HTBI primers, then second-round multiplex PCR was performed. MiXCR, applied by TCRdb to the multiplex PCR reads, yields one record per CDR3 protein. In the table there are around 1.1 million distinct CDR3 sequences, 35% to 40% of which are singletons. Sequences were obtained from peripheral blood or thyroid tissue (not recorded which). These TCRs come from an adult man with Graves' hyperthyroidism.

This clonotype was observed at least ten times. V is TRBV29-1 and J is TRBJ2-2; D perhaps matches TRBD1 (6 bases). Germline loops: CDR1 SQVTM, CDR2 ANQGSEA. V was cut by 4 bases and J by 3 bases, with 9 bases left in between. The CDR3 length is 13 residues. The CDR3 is CSVAGVDTGELFF. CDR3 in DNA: TGCAGCGTTGCAGGGGTAGACACCGGGGAGCTGTTTTTT.

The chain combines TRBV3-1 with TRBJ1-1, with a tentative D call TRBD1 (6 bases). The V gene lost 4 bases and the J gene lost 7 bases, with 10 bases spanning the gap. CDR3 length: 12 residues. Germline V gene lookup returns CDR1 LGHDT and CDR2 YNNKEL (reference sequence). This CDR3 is CASSLKDSEAFF. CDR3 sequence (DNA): TGTGCCAGCAGCCTAAAGGACAGTGAAGCTTTCTTT.

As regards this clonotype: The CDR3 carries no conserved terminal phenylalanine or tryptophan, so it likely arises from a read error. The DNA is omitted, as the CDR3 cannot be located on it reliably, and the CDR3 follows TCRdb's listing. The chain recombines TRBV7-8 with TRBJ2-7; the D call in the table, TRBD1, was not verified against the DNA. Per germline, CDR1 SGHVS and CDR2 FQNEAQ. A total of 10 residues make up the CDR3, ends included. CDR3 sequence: CASSSNVRDR.

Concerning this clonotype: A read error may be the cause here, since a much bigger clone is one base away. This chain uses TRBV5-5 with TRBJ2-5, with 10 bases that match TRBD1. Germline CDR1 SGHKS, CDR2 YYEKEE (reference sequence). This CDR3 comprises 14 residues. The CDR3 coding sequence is TGTGCCGGCAGACAAGGACAGGGGGTAGAGACCCAGTACTTC. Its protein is CAGRQGQGVETQYF.

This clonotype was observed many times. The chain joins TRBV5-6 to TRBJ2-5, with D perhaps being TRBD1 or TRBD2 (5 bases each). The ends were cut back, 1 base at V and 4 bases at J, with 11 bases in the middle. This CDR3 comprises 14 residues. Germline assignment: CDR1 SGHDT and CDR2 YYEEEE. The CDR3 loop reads CASSLMTGAETQYF. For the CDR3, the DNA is TGTGCCAGCAGCTTGATGACCGGGGCAGAGACCCAGTACTTC.

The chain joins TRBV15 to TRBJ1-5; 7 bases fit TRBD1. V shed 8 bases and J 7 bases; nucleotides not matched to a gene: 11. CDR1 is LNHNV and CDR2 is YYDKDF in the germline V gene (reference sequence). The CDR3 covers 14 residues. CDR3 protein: CATARYARGQPQHF. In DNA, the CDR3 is TGTGCCACCGCAAGATATGCCAGGGGGCAGCCCCAGCATTTT.

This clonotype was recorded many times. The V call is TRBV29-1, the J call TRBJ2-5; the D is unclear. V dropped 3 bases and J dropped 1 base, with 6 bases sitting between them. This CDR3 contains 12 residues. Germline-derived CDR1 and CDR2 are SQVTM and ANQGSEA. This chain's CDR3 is CSVEPGQETQYF. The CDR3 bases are TGCAGCGTTGAGCCTGGCCAAGAGACCCAGTACTTC.

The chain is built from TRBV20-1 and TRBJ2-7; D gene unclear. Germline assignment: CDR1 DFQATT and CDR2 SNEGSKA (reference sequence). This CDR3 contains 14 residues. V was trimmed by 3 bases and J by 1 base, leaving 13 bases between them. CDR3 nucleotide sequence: TGCAGTGCTAGTAGACCTACCAGGTCCTACGAGCAGTACTTC. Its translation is CSASRPTRSYEQYF.

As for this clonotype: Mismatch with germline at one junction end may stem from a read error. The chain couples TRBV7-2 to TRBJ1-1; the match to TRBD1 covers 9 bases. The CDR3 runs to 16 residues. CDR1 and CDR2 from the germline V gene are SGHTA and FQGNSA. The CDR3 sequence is CASRSGTGSVNNEAFF. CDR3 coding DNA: TGTGCCAGCAGGTCTGGGACAGGGAGTGTGAACAATGAAGCTTTCTTT.

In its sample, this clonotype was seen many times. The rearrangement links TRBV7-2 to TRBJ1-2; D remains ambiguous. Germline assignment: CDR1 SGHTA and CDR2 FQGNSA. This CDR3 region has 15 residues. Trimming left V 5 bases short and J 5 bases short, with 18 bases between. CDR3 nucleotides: TGTGCCAGCAGCGCTCCCGCCCCGGGCCGGTATGGCTACACCTTC. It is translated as CASSAPAPGRYGYTF.

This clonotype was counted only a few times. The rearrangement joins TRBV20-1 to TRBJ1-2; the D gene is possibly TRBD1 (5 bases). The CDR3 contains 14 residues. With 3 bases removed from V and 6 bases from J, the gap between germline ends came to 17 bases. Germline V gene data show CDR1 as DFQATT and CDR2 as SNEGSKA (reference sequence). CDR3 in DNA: TGCAGTGCTAGCACGAGCAACAGGAAGAATGGCTACACCTTC. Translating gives CSASTSNRKNGYTF.

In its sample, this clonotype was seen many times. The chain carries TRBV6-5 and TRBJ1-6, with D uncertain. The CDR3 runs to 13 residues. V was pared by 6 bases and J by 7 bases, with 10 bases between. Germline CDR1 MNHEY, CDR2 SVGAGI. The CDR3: CASSSLGNSPLHF. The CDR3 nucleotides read TGTGCCAGCAGCTCCCTTGGAAATTCACCCCTCCACTTT.

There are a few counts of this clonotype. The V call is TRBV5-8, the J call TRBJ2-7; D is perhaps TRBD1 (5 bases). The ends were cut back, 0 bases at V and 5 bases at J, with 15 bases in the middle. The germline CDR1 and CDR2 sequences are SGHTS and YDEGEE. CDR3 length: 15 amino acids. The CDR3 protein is CASSLGGSGADEQYF. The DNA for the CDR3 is TGTGCCAGCAGCTTGGGGGGTAGTGGGGCAGACGAGCAGTACTTC.

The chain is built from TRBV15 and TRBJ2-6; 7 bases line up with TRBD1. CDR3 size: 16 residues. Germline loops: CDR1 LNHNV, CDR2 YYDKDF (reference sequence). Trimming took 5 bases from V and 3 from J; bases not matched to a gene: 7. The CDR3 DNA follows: TGTGCCACCAGCGACAGAGACAGGGTTGGGGCCAACGTCCTGACTTTC. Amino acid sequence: CATSDRDRVGANVLTF.

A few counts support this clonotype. CDR3 in DNA: TGTGCCAGCAGTTTCGGGGGGGGAGCTTTCTTT. Protein: CASSFGGGAFF. The chain employs TRBV12-3 or TRBV12-4 and TRBJ1-1; possible D gene TRBD1, 5 bases. The CDR3 covers 11 residues. The V end was cut by 3 bases, the J end by 10 bases, with 9 bases between.

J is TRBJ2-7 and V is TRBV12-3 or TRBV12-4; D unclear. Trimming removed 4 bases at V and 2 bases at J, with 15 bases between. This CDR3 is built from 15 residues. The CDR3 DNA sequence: TGTGCCAGCAGTTACTCGAGACGTGCGGCCTACGAGCAGTACTTC. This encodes CASSYSRRAAYEQYF.

CDR3 region: CSGQEGWNSPLHF. CDR3 DNA sequence: TGCAGTGGCCAGGAGGGTTGGAATTCACCCCTCCACTTT. V gene TRBV20-1 combines with J gene TRBJ1-6, with no clear D. V was trimmed by 7 bases and J by 7 bases, leaving 14 bases between them. There are 13 residues in the CDR3. The V gene's germline CDR1 is DFQATT and CDR2 SNEGSKA (reference sequence).

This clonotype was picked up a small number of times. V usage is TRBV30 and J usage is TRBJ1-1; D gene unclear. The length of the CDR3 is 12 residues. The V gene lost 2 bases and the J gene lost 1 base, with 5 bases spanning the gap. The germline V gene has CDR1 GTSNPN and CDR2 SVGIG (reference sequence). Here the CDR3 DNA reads TGTGCCTGGAGTTCCTCGAACACTGAAGCTTTCTTT. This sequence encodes CAWSSSNTEAFF. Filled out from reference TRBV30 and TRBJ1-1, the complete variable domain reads SQTIHQWPATLVQPVGSPLSLECTVEGTSNPNLYWYRQAAGRGLQLLFYSVGIGQISSEVPQNLSASRPQDRQFILSSKKLLLSDSGFYLCAWSSSNTEAFFGQGTRLTVV.

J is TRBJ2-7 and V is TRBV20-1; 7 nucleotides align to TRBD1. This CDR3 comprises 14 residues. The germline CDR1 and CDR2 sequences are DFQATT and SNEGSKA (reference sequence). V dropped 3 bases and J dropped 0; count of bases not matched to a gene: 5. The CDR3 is CSARQRQGSYEQYF. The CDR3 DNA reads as TGCAGTGCTAGGCAACGACAGGGCTCCTACGAGCAGTACTTC.

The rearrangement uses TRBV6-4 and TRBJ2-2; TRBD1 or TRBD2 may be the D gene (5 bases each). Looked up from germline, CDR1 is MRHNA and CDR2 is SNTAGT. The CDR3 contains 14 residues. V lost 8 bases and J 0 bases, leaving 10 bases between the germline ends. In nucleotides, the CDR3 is TGTGCCAGCCGGGACGTCTCGAACACCGGGGAGCTGTTTTTT. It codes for CASRDVSNTGELFF.

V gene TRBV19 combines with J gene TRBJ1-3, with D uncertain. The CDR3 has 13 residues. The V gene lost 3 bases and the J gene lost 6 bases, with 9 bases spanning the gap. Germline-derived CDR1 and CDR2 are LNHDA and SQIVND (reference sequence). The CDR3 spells CASSIAGVNTIYF. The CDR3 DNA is TGTGCCAGTAGTATCGCGGGAGTAAACACCATATATTTT.

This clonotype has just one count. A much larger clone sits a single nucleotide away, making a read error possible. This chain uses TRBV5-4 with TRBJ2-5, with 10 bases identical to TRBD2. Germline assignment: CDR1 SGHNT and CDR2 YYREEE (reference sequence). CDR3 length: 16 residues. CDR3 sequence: CANSGQGAGGMETQYF. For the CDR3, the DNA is TGTGCCAACAGCGGCCAGGGAGCGGGAGGGATGGAGACCCAGTACTTC.